This T cell receptor beta chain originates from a study of blood T cell repertoires in COVID-19. Study-level background: Collection of acute and convalescent COVID-19 samples took place in the United States, Italy and Spain. The cDNA or gDNA used as material had been derived from T cells, B-cell-depleted T cells, or PBMCs.

Under the authors' procedure: Amplification with reference gene primers provided the estimates of nucleated cell counts. Clones were sequenced by immunoSEQ multiplex PCR, and TCRdb holds only the in-frame ones, with some missing. V, J and clone size are those of that table, while D and trimming were read from the DNA. This sample has roughly 120,000 clones, with around 86% found just once. The CDR3 is 16 residues long. V lost 6 bases to trimming and J lost 2 bases; unmatched junction nucleotides: 3. Germline CDR1 SGHVS, CDR2 FNYEAQ. Sequenced sample: peripheral blood. This TCR derives from a man older than 75 with acute or convalescent COVID-19. This rearrangement joins TRBV7-6 to TRBJ2-1; TRBD2 matches at 14 bases. The CDR3 sequence: CASRGLAGEAYNEQFF. DNA of the CDR3: TGTGCCAGCAGGGGACTAGCGGGGGAGGCCTACAATGAGCAGTTCTTC.